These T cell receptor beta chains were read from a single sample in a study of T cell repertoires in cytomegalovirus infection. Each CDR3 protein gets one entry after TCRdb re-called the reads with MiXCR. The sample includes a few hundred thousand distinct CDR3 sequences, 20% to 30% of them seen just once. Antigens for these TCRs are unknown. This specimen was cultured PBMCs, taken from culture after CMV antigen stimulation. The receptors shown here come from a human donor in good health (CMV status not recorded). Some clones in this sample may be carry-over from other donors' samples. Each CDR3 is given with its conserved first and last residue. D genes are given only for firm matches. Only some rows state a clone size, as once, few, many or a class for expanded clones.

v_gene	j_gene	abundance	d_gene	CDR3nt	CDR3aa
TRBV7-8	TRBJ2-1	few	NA	TGTGCCAGCAGCTTTAGCCTGGCCTCCCCTCCCGAGCAGTTCTTC	CASSFSLASPPEQFF
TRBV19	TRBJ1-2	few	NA	TGTGCCAGTAGTACCCGGATGGAGAACTATGGCTACACCTTC	CASSTRMENYGYTF
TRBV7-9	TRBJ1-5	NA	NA	TGTGCCAGCAGCCTAGGACAGTACAATCAGCCCCAGCATTTT	CASSLGQYNQPQHF
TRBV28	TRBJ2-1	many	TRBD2	TGTGCCAGCCTCTTAAGGGCGGGAGGTAATGGTCTGATCGGTGAGCAGTTCTTC	CASLLRAGGNGLIGEQFF
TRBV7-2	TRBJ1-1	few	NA	TGTGCCAGCAGCCCCGGGTGGAGGGCTTTCTTT	CASSPGWRAFF
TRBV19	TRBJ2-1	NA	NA	TGTGCCAGTAACCGAGGTGGCTCCTACAATGAGCAGTTCTTC	CASNRGGSYNEQFF
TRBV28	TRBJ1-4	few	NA	TGTGCCAGCAGTCCCTACAATGAAAAACTGTTTTTT	CASSPYNEKLFF
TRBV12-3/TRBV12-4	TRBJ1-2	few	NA	TGTGCCAGCAGTTTAGCGAGGGGGGCTGCCCCCTATGGCTACACCTTC	CASSLARGAAPYGYTF
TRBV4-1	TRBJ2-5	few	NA	TGCGCCAGCAGCCAAGTTGGTAGCGGATGGGAGACCCAGTACTTC	CASSQVGSGWETQYF
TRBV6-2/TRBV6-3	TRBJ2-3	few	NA	TGTGCCAGCGTACCCGGCGGCACAGATACGCAGTATTTT	CASVPGGTDTQYF
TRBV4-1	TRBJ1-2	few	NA	TGCGCCAGCAGCCAGGGGGCAGGGTCCTATGGCTACACCTTC	CASSQGAGSYGYTF